The sequence of this T cell receptor (beta chain) was determined in a study of cytomegalovirus exposure and HLA in healthy donors. 13 Jbeta primers and 60 Vbeta primers were used for the PCR. The protocol was immunoSEQ multiplex PCR, while the TCRdb copy is restricted to in-frame clones and leaves out a portion. The table has 150,000 to 200,000 clones, roughly 80% seen once; the top ten hold around 7.3%. General study findings and limits: Cytomegalovirus association was assigned to approximately 180 TCR beta chains. A later analysis reportedly found that, within productive TCRs, an Asian-associated ancestry cluster had fewer N-insertions than the mean observed across the approximately 700 donors. A later analysis appeared to link common viral pathogens to several of the most significant clusters.

This clone was seen only a few times. Antigen unknown. With V trimmed by 3 bases and J by 5 bases, 7 bases remained unmatched. The CDR3 is 16 residues long. Germline V gene sequence: CDR1 MNHEY, CDR2 SMNVEV (reference sequence). The chain couples TRBV27 to TRBJ1-4; 9 positions match TRBD1. This TCR came from a young man in good health and CMV-seropositive. The sequencing sample was made of PBMCs. Here the CDR3 reads CASSFQVDRGNEKLFF. In DNA form, the CDR3 reads TGTGCCAGCAGTTTTCAGGTAGACAGGGGGAATGAAAAACTGTTTTTT.